This T cell receptor beta chain appears in the sequencing data of a study of long-term antiretroviral therapy in people with HIV. This clone was observed a handful of times. The libraries were made with immunoSEQ v3.0 at survey level. Generated by immunoSEQ multiplex PCR, the TCRdb table keeps only in-frame clones and is missing some. The sample yields around 24,000 clones, over 80% seen once. Held in samples before DNA extraction were about 0.9-11 million cryopreserved PBMC. Sample: unsorted PBMCs, taken 0.4 years after starting antiretroviral therapy. The sequence was collected from a man aged 45 to 65 with HIV.

CDR3 nucleotide sequence: TGTGCCAGCAGCTCCCGGGACAGGGGGGGTCGTTATTCACCCCTCCACTTT. Translation: CASSSRDRGGRYSPLHF. The chain recombines TRBV28 with TRBJ1-6, with TRBD1 matching over 11 bases. The CDR3 sequence is 17 residues long. CDR1 is MDHEN and CDR2 is SYDVKM in the germline V gene. With 6 bases clipped from V and 8 bases from J, the junction kept 12 bases outside the gene matches.